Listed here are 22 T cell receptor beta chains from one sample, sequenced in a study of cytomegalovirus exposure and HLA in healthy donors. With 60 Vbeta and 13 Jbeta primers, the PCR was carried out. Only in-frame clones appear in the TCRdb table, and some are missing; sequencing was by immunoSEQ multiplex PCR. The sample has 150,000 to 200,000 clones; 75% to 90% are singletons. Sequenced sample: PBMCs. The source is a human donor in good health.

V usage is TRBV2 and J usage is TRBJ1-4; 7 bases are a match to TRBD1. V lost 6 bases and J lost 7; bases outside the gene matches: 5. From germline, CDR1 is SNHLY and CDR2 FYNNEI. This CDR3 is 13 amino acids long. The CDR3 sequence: CASRGQLAEKLFF. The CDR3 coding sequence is TGTGCCAGCAGGGGACAGCTGGCTGAAAAACTGTTTTTT.

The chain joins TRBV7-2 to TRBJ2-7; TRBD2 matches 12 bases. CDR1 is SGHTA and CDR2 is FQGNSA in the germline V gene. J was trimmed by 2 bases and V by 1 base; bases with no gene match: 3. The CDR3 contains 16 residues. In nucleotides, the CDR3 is TGTGCCAGCAGCTTAGTTGCTAGCGGGGGGGCCTACGAGCAGTACTTC. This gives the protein CASSLVASGGAYEQYF.

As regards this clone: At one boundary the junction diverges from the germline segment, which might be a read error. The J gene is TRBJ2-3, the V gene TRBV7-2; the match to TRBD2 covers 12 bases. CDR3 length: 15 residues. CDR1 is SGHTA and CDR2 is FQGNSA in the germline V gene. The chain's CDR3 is CASSLAGGPSDTQYF. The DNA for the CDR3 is TGTGCCAGCAGCCTAGCGGGGGGGCCATCAGATACGCAGTATTTT.

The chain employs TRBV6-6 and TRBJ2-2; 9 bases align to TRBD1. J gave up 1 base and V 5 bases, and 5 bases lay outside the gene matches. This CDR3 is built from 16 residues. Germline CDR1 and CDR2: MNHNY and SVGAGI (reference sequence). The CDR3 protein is CASSLQGQGNTGELFF. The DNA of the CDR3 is TGTGCCAGCAGTCTCCAGGGACAGGGGAACACCGGGGAGCTGTTTTTT.

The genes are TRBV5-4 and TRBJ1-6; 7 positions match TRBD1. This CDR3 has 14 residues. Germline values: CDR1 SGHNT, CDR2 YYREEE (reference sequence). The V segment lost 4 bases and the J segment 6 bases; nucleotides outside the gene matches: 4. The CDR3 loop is CASSAGQSNSPLHF. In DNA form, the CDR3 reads TGTGCCAGCAGCGCGGGACAGAGTAATTCACCCCTCCACTTT.

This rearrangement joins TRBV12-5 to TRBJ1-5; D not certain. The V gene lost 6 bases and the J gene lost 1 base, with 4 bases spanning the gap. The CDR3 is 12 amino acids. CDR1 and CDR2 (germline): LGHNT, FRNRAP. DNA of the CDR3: TGTGCTAGTGGAGCCAGCAATCAGCCCCAGCATTTT. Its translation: CASGASNQPQHF. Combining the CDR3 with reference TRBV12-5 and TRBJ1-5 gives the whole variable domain DARVTQTPRHKVTEMGQEVTMRCQPILGHNTVFWYRQTMMQGLELLAYFRNRAPLDDSGMPKDRFSAEMPDATLATLKIQPSEPRDSAVYFCASGASNQPQHFGDGTRLSIL.

The CDR3 spells CASSSTGVNTEAFF. DNA of the CDR3: TGCGCCAGCAGCTCTACAGGGGTGAACACTGAAGCTTTCTTT. The V and J genes are TRBV5-1 and TRBJ1-1; 7 bases line up with TRBD1. The V gene's germline CDR1 is SGHRS and CDR2 YFSETQ. The CDR3 has 14 residues. J was trimmed by 0 bases and V by 3 bases; bases with no gene match: 2.

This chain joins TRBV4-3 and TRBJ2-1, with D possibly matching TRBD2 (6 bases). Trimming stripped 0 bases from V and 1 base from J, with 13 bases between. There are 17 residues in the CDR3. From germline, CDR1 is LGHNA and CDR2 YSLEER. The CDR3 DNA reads TGCGCCAGCAGCCAAGATGTTGGGGGAGGATCCTACAATGAGCAGTTCTTC. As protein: CASSQDVGGGSYNEQFF.

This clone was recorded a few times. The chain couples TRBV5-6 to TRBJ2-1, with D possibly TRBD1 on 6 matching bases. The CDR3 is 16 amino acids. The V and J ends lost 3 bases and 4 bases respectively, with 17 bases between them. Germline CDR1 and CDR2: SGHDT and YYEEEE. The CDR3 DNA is TGTGCCAGCAGCTCGGCCTCGACAGGCCAATACAATGAGCAGTTCTTC. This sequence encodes CASSSASTGQYNEQFF.

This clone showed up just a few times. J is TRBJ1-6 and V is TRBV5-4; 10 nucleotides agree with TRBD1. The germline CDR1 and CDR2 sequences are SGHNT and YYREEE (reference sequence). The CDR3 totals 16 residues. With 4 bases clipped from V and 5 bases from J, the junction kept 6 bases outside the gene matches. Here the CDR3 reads CASSAGQGVNNSPLHF. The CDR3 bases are TGTGCCAGCAGCGCAGGACAGGGGGTGAATAATTCACCCCTCCACTTT.

This chain's CDR3 is CASSEMAGVNQPQHF. In DNA form, the CDR3 reads TGTGCCAGCAGTGAAATGGCAGGGGTCAATCAGCCCCAGCATTTT. The chain carries TRBV2 and TRBJ1-5, with D perhaps TRBD1 (6 bases). CDR1 and CDR2 (germline): SNHLY, FYNNEI. V lost 2 bases and J lost 3, with 11 bases in between. The CDR3 has 15 residues.

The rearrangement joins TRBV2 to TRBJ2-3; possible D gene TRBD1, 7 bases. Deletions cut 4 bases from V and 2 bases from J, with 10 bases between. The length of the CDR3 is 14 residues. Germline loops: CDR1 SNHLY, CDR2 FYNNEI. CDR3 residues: CASSAGGHTDTQYF. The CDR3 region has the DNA TGTGCCAGCAGTGCAGGGGGGCACACAGATACGCAGTATTTT.

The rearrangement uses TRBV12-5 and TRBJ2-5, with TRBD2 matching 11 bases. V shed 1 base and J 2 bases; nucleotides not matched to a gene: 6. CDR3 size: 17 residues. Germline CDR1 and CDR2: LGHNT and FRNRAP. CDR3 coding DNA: TGTGCTAGTGGTTTGGGGTGGGGGACTAGCGGTCAAGAGACCCAGTACTTC. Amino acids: CASGLGWGTSGQETQYF.

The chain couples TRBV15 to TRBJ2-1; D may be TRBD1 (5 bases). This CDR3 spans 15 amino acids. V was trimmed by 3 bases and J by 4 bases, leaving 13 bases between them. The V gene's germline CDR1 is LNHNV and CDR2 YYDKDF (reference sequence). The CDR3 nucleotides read TGTGCCACCAGCAGGGGGCGGCGGCCATACAATGAGCAGTTCTTC. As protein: CATSRGRRPYNEQFF.

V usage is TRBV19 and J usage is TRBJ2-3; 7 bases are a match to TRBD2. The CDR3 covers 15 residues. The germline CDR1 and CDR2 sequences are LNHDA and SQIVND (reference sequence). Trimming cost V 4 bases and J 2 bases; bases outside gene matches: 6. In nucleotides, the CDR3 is TGTGCCAGTAGTACGCGGACTAGTTCCACAGATACGCAGTATTTT. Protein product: CASSTRTSSTDTQYF. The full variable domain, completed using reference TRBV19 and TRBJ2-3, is DGGITQSPKYLFRKEGQNVTLSCEQNLNHDAMYWYRQDPGQGLRLIYYSQIVNDFQKGDIAEGYSVSREKKESFPLTVTSAQKNPTAFYLCASSTRTSSTDTQYFGPGTRLTVL.

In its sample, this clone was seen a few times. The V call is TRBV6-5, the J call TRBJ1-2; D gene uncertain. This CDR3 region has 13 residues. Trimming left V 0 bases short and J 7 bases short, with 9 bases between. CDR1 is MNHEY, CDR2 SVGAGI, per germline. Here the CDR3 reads CASSYSRGGGYTF. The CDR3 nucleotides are TGTGCCAGCAGTTACTCGAGAGGTGGTGGCTACACCTTC.

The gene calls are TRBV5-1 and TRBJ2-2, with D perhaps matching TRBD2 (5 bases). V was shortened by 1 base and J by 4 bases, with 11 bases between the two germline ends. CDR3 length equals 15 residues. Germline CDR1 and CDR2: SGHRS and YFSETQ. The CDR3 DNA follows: TGCGCCAGCAGCTTGTCTCGGGCGGGCACCGGGGAGCTGTTTTTT. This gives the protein CASSLSRAGTGELFF.

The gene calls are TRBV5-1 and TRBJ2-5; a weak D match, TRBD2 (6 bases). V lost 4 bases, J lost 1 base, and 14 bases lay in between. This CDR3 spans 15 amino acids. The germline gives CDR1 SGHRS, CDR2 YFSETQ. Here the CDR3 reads CASSGGTGTQETQYF. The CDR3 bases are TGCGCCAGCAGCGGGGGGACGGGTACCCAAGAGACCCAGTACTTC.

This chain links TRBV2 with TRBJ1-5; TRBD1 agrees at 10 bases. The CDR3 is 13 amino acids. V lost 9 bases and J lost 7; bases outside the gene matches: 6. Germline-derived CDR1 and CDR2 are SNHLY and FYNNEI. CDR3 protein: CASRDRGEQPQHF. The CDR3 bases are TGTGCCAGTCGGGACAGGGGAGAGCAGCCCCAGCATTTT.

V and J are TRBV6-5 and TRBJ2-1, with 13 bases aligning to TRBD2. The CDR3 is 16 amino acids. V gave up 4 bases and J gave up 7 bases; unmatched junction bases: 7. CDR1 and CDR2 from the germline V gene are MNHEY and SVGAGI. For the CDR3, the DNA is TGTGCCAGCAGTTCAGAGACTAGCGGGGGGATGAATGAGCAGTTCTTC. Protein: CASSSETSGGMNEQFF.

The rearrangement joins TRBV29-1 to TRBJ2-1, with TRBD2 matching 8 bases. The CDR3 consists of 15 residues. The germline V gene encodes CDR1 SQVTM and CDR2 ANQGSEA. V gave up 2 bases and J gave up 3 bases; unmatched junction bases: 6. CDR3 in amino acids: CSVERGGGLYNEQFF. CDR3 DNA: TGCAGCGTTGAACGGGGCGGGGGGCTCTACAATGAGCAGTTCTTC.

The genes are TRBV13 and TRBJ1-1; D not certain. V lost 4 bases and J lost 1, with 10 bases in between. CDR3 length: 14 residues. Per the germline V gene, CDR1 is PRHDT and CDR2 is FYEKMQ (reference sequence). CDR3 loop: CASSSRRGNTEAFF. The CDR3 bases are TGTGCCAGCAGCTCCAGACGCGGGAACACTGAAGCTTTCTTT.